The 8 T cell receptor beta chains presented below share a single source sample, sequenced in a study of OX40 agonist ivuxolimab in advanced cancers. Clones were sequenced by immunoSEQ multiplex PCR, and TCRdb holds only the in-frame ones, with some missing. This table holds tens of thousands of clones, under 95% found once. Sequenced here: CD4+ or CD8+ T cells sorted from blood, sampled in a trial of the OX40 agonist ivuxolimab. The receptors were gathered from an adult with an advanced solid tumor such as melanoma, head and neck, liver or kidney cancer.

This clone was observed a single time. This chain links TRBV7-9 with TRBJ1-2; possibly TRBD1 for D (5 bases). V gave up 6 bases and J gave up 6 bases, with 17 bases separating them. The CDR3 length is 14 residues. Looked up from germline, CDR1 is SEHNR and CDR2 is FQNEAQ (reference sequence). In nucleotides, the CDR3 is TGTGCCAGCAGAGTCTTGCGAGGGGCTAATGGCTACACCTTC. Residues: CASRVLRGANGYTF.

The rearrangement links TRBV6-6 to TRBJ2-1; D might be TRBD1 (6 bases). This CDR3 has 12 amino acids. Trimming pared 6 bases from V and 8 bases from J, leaving 11 bases between. The germline gives CDR1 MNHNY, CDR2 SVGAGI (reference sequence). CDR3 in amino acids: CASRYRVHEQFF. The CDR3 DNA follows: TGTGCCAGCAGATACAGGGTCCATGAGCAGTTCTTC.

The J gene is TRBJ2-7, the V gene TRBV28, with D possibly called TRBD1 or TRBD2 (5 bases each). The V gene's germline CDR1 is MDHEN and CDR2 SYDVKM. Trimming removed 5 bases from V and 2 bases from J, with 10 bases in between. This CDR3 has 13 amino acids. CDR3 loop: CASSRGRTYEQYF. In nucleotides, the CDR3 is TGTGCCAGCAGTCGGGGACGGACCTACGAGCAGTACTTC.

This rearrangement joins TRBV19 to TRBJ1-5, with a tentative D call TRBD1 (5 bases). V was trimmed by 6 bases and J by 4 bases, leaving 16 bases between them. Germline V CDR1 and CDR2: LNHDA, SQIVND (reference sequence). The CDR3 totals 15 residues. CDR3 amino acids: CASRAEGWANQPQHF. The CDR3 coding sequence is TGTGCCAGTAGGGCTGAGGGGTGGGCAAATCAGCCCCAGCATTTT.

The DNA for the CDR3 is TGTGCCAGCAGCCCGGGACTAGCGGGAGGCGAGCAGTACTTC. Amino acids: CASSPGLAGGEQYF. The chain links TRBV7-2 to TRBJ2-7; TRBD2 agrees at 15 bases. V shed 5 bases and J 6 bases; nucleotides not matched to a gene: 2. Germline V gene lookup returns CDR1 SGHTA and CDR2 FQGNSA. The CDR3 spans 14 residues. The variable domain in full, completed from reference TRBV7-2 and TRBJ2-7, reads GAGVSQSPSNKVTEKGKDVELRCDPISGHTALYWYRQSLGQGLEFLIYFQGNSAPDKSGLPSDRFSAERTGGSVSTLTIQRTQQEDSAVYLCASSPGLAGGEQYFGPGTRLTVT.

This chain uses TRBV11-3 with TRBJ2-1, with D unclear. Germline CDR1 and CDR2: SGHNT and YENEEA. The V end was cut by 0 bases, the J end by 7 bases, with 13 bases between. This CDR3 contains 15 residues. The CDR3: CASSLDLTFGNEQFF. The CDR3 DNA follows: TGTGCCAGCAGCTTAGATCTGACATTTGGAAATGAGCAGTTCTTC. The full variable domain, in which reference TRBV11-3 and TRBJ2-1 provide the parts outside the CDR3, is EAGVVQSPRYKIIEKKQPVAFWCNPISGHNTLYWYLQNLGQGPELLIRYENEEAVDDSQLPKDRFSAERLKGVDSTLKIQPAELGDSAVYLCASSLDLTFGNEQFFGPGTRLTVL.

V is TRBV5-8 and J is TRBJ2-5, with D tentatively TRBD1 or TRBD2 (5 bases each). Per germline, CDR1 SGHTS and CDR2 YDEGEE. Trimming removed 4 bases from V and 1 base from J, with 8 bases in between. This CDR3 has 13 amino acids. CDR3 bases: TGTGCCAGCAGCCCGGGGACCCAAGAGACCCAGTACTTC. This codes for CASSPGTQETQYF.

The rearrangement joins TRBV18 to TRBJ1-1, with TRBD1 identical over 7 bases. Trimming at V came to 5 bases and at J to 0 bases, leaving 3 bases not matched to a gene. This CDR3 spans 14 amino acids. Looked up from germline, CDR1 is KGHSH and CDR2 is LQKENI. CDR3 residues: CASSAGQLNTEAFF. DNA for the CDR3: TGTGCCAGCTCAGCGGGACAGTTGAACACTGAAGCTTTCTTT.